The following is a T cell receptor beta chain sequence with its context. This clone was seen only a few times. This receptor's antigen is unknown. Base qualities are not provided; no much larger clone lies one nucleotide away. V has 3 bases trimmed and J has 4 bases trimmed; junction bases matching no gene number 7. From its cysteine to its phenylalanine, the CDR3 spans 15 amino acids. The entry retains the CDR3 DNA only, 45 bases that are in frame from base 1. CDR1 and CDR2 are drawn from the germline V gene: SGHRS, YFSETQ. TCRbeta CDR3 regions were amplified from genomic DNA using the immunoSEQ Assay, a bias-controlled multiplex PCR. From the authors' description of their analysis: Nucleated cell counts per sample were estimated from amplification of reference gene primers within the assay. Sequence reads were collapsed and filtered to measure the absolute abundance of every unique TCRbeta CDR3 rearrangement. For each sample, productive Simpson clonality was calculated as the square root of Simpson's diversity index across productive rearrangements. Entries here come from immuneACCESS through TCRdb and include only in-frame sequences with V and J called. Some clones fail to appear in such tables; in the studies checked, an unresolved V gene covers under half of the shortfall, and the cause of the remainder is unknown. From that table come the V and J calls and clone size; the DNA was used to work out D and trimming. A total of about 75,000 clones appear in this sample, 88% of them only once. Clones ranked in the top ten supply approximately 20% of the sample.

Each collaborating institution followed its own protocols to collect whole blood in K2EDTA tubes. For TCRbeta analysis, collaborator samples were shipped as frozen whole blood, as isolated PBMCs, or as DNA extracted from either sample type. These data are taken from a study of blood T cell repertoires in COVID-19 (dated by TCRdb to 2019 to 2021). In terms of the full investigation: The collaborator samples originated in the United States, Italy and Spain and spanned the acute and convalescent phases of COVID-19. The prospective study material was composed of cDNA or gDNA derived from T cells, B-cell-depleted T cells, or PBMCs. The dataset comprised deeply sampled blood TCRbeta repertoires from subjects exposed to, actively infected with, or recovered from COVID-19. The repertoires were released in a freely available public database meant as a resource for research on the immune response to SARS-CoV-2. The samples were drawn from two sources: the first 160 participants of the ongoing ImmuneRACE study, and some 1,300 subjects contributed by 6 global collaborators. Nearly every sample came with metadata listing a de-identified subject ID, COVID-19 status, age in years and sex. Where available, HLA class I and class II types were obtained from metadata supplied by the sample provider rather than from assay-based typing.

Study-level results and caveats: The quantity of clinical and demographic metadata differed by source and by participant and was supplied without curation.

This TCR was sampled from a human donor in a cohort sampled during active COVID-19. Sequenced material: peripheral blood. The chain couples TRBV5-1 to TRBJ1-1; 9 central nucleotides agree with TRBD1. The DNA is as follows: TGCGCCAGCAGCTGGCTTGGACAGGGGAGCACTGAAGCTTTCTTT. The encoded protein is CASSWLGQGSTEAFF. Beyond the CDR3, the reference TRBV5-1 and TRBJ1-1 genes provide the residues; the full variable domain reads: KAGVTQTPRYLIKTRGQQVTLSCSPISGHRSVSWYQQTPGQGLQFLFEYFSETQRNKGNFPGRFSGRQFSNSRSEMNVSTLELGDSALYLCASSWLGQGSTEAFFGQGTRLTVV.